Listed below are T cell receptor beta chains from one sample, sequenced in a study of blood T cell repertoires in COVID-19. Sequenced by immunoSEQ multiplex PCR; TCRdb stores in-frame clones only, minus some. The data contain fewer than 350,000 clones, just under 90% of them singletons. The sample was PBMCs or T cells enriched from blood (not recorded which). The receptors were sampled from a woman aged 25 to 39 with acute COVID-19. Both conserved end residues are trimmed from each CDR3.

J	V	CDR3
TRBJ2-3	TRBV9	ASSPQTGIRGDTQY
TRBJ2-3	TRBV7-9	ASGVAQY
TRBJ2-1	TRBV2	ASSEALGVEQF
TRBJ1-5	TRBV2	ASGAESNQPQH
TRBJ2-1	TRBV28	ASSPDYYVYNEQF
TRBJ2-5	TRBV4-2	ASSQATGERGETQY
TRBJ2-7	TRBV10-3	AISEGHEQY
TRBJ2-1	TRBV4-2	ASSQDETREVDNEQF
TRBJ2-7	TRBV7-3	ASSLTGGYEQY
TRBJ2-3	TRBV7-2	ASRRKGLPNVGSTDTQY
TRBJ2-3	TRBV7-6	ASSLMAESTDTQY
TRBJ1-4	TRBV18	ASSPSRAMGEKLF
TRBJ1-2	TRBV28	ASRSGVNYGYT
TRBJ2-1	TRBV5-1	ASSFGGLAGGRPNEQF
TRBJ1-3	TRBV28	ASGPGTGVSWGNTIY
TRBJ2-7	TRBV19	ASSIDPGLAGQYEQY
TRBJ1-1	TRBV9	ASSSGTGPEAF
TRBJ2-7	TRBV6-7	ASSYGITSYEQY
TRBJ2-2	TRBV6-5	ASSYPGVSGELF
TRBJ1-1	TRBV24-1	ATSGTGGPEAF
TRBJ2-7	TRBV6-5	ASSLGRTGTGNEQY
TRBJ1-4	TRBV30	AWEPGTGGEKLF
TRBJ2-7	TRBV7-9	ASSSQGRPKEQY
TRBJ1-2	TRBV21-1	ASSRHRGRVYGYT
TRBJ2-7	TRBV7-8	ASTITGQGSEQY
TRBJ2-7	TRBV6-5	ASRKGGPEY
TRBJ2-2	TRBV15	ATSRAQGGGELF
TRBJ2-7	TRBV18	ASSPFGQGYEQY
TRBJ1-6	TRBV28	ASSFQNSPLH
TRBJ2-1	TRBV7-9	ASSLDGNYNEQF
TRBJ1-1	TRBV28	ASSTSTGLDTEAF
TRBJ1-2	TRBV29-1	SVAPGQNYGYT
TRBJ2-7	TRBV27	ASSLAVPYEQY
TRBJ2-1	TRBV28	ASSVTRPDRLYNEQF
TRBJ2-5	TRBV7-7	ASSLGRLVTPKETQY
TRBJ2-7	TRBV19	ASSMDRGRAYEQY
TRBJ1-1	TRBV19	ASSWAAGEAF
TRBJ2-3	TRBV28	AVLSTDTQY
TRBJ2-5	TRBV10-3	AIRSGGAGETQY
TRBJ1-2	TRBV28	ASRGAEGQAVYGYT
TRBJ2-5	TRBV21-1	ASSTRTSGRVKTQY
TRBJ1-1	TRBV5-1	ASAPVTGSEAF
TRBJ1-2	TRBV19	ASTVGDGYT
TRBJ2-2	TRBV3-1/TRBV3-2	ASRPLIGQGLNTGELF